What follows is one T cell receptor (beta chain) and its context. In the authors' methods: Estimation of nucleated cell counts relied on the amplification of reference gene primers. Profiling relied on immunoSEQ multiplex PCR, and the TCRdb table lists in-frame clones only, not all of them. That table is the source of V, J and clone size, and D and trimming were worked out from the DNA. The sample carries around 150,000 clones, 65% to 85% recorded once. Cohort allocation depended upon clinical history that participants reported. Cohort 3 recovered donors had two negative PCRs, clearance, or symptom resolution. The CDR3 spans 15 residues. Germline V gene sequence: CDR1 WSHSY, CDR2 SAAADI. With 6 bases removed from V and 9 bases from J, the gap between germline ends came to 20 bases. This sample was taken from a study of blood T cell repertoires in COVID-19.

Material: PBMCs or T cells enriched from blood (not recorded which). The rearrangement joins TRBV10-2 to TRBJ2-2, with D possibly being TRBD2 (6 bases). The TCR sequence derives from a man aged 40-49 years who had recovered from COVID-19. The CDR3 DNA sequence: TGCGCCAGCAGCCCTGGACTACAGAGCCTGTGGGAGCTGTTTTTT. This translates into CASSPGLQSLWELFF.